Sequencing of this T cell receptor beta chain was carried out in a study of shared clonotypes between healthy human individuals. The germline V and J ends were trimmed by 6 bases and 7 bases, with 24 bases remaining between them. CDR1 and CDR2 from the germline V gene are MDHEN and SYDVKM. The CDR3 length is 16 residues. Generated by immunoSEQ multiplex PCR, the TCRdb table keeps only in-frame clones and is missing some. There are some 2,000,000 clones in the sample; roughly 95% occur only once, and 0.13% lies in the top ten. Of note for this clone: Its target is not known.

Naive CD45RA+ and memory CD45RA-negative subsets were split from CD4+ cells. Broader study findings: Compared with memory subsets, naive subsets generally had larger estimated richness.

The chain has TRBV28 and TRBJ1-2, with D possibly being TRBD1 (6 bases). The specimen sequenced was naive CD4+ T cells sorted from blood. As for subset: CD45RA+ positively selected. This TCR came from a man between 18 and 35 years old in good health. In DNA, the CDR3 is TGTGCCAGCAGGCCTTACCCAGGGGCCGCCGAGGGTGGCTACACCTTC. This codes for CASRPYPGAAEGGYTF.